The 5 T cell receptor beta chains below were found in one sample sequenced in a study of T cells in Graves' hyperthyroidism and ophthalmopathy. The investigators amplified TCR beta CDR3 regions from RNA transcripts. The HTBI primer set served for first-round RT-PCR of the TCR CDR3. TCRdb recomputed calls from the multiplex PCR reads with MiXCR, one row per CDR3 protein. Counted here are 250,000 to 300,000 distinct CDR3 sequences, approximately 14% occurring once; the ten biggest clones make up under 35%. The specimen sequenced was blood. These receptors all stem from a woman aged 50 to 65 with Graves' hyperthyroidism that later progressed to Graves' ophthalmopathy.

At least ten counts were recorded for this clonotype. This chain links TRBV20-1 with TRBJ2-5, with 7 bases fitting TRBD1. The junction had 5 bases not matched to a gene; V was cut back by 5 bases and J by 5 bases. The CDR3 consists of 12 residues. Germline loops: CDR1 DFQATT, CDR2 SNEGSKA (reference sequence). The CDR3 DNA reads as TGCAGTGCTCCGGTCAGGGGGGAGACCCAGTACTTC. Translation: CSAPVRGETQYF.

The CDR3 loop reads CATSPSEGLSTEAFF. CDR3 nucleotide sequence: TGTGCCACCAGTCCGAGCGAGGGTTTGAGCACTGAAGCTTTCTTT. This chain links TRBV24-1 with TRBJ1-1; no clear D. The CDR3 runs 15 residues. Trimming pared 6 bases from V and 4 bases from J, leaving 17 bases between. CDR1 KGHDR and CDR2 SFDVKD come from the germline V gene.

This clonotype appeared many times. The V call is TRBV2, the J call TRBJ1-1; D may be TRBD1 (5 bases). There are 12 residues in the CDR3. The V end was cut by 4 bases, the J end by 4 bases, with 7 bases between. CDR1 and CDR2 (germline): SNHLY, FYNNEI. In nucleotides, the CDR3 is TGTGCCAGCAGTGGCGGGACCACTGAAGCTTTCTTT. It encodes CASSGGTTEAFF.

The chain joins TRBV19 to TRBJ2-1; the D gene could be TRBD1 or TRBD2 (5 bases each). Germline CDR1 LNHDA, CDR2 SQIVND (reference sequence). This CDR3 has 14 residues. V lost 9 bases, J lost 5 bases, and 17 bases lay in between. CDR3 region: CASADSGRHNEQFF. The CDR3 bases are TGTGCCAGCGCGGACTCAGGGCGGCACAATGAGCAGTTCTTC.

The chain combines TRBV15 with TRBJ2-2; D might be TRBD1 or TRBD2, each matching 5 bases. Per the germline V gene, CDR1 is LNHNV and CDR2 is YYDKDF (reference sequence). Trimming shortened V by 5 bases and J by 0 bases, and 16 bases separated the two germline ends. The CDR3 is made up of 17 amino acids. This chain's CDR3 is CATSAGWDGTNTGELFF. The CDR3 DNA reads TGTGCCACCAGCGCCGGCTGGGACGGAACGAACACCGGGGAGCTGTTTTTT.